The rows below give T cell receptor beta chains drawn from one sample of a study of CD4 and CD8 cells across lung adenocarcinoma regions. MiXCR was run by TCRdb on the PCR reads, yielding one entry per CDR3 protein. The sample consists of about 5,700 distinct CDR3 sequences, 50% of them appearing once. The sequenced material came from CD4+ T cells from the margin of a lung tumor. All receptors derive from a male donor with lung adenocarcinoma. The CD4 and CD8 labels of this study may be unreliable. Both conserved end residues are part of each CDR3. Fields, in order: CDR3 protein, CDR3 DNA, J gene, D gene, V gene, clone size. D genes are given only for firm matches. The size field is filled for only some rows; it gives once, few, many or a size class.

CARSAVSRDEQYF | TGTGCCCGCAGTGCAGTGAGCAGAGATGAGCAGTATTTC | TRBJ2-1 | - | TRBV6-1 | -
CASSYSLRTNTDTQYF | TGTGCCAGCAGTTACTCCCTCCGGACCAACACAGATACGCAGTATTTT | TRBJ2-3 | - | TRBV6-5 | few
CASNTFETGSTGELFF | TGTGCCAGCAATACTTTTGAGACTGGGAGCACCGGGGAGCTGTTTTTT | TRBJ2-2 | - | TRBV27 | -
CATSDLNSPYNEQFF | TGTGCCACCAGTGATTTAAATTCACCCTACAATGAGCAGTTCTTC | TRBJ2-1 | - | TRBV24-1 | -
CASSLGTSGRADMQYF | TGTGCCAGCAGTTTAGGAACTAGCGGGAGAGCAGATATGCAGTATTTC | TRBJ2-3 | TRBD2 | TRBV27 | -
CASSQGLAGSNEQFF | TGTGCCAGCAGCCAAGGACTAGCGGGATCCAATGAGCAGTTCTTC | TRBJ2-1 | TRBD2 | TRBV3-1 | few
CASSLGDPSTDTQYF | TGTGCCAGCAGCCTGGGCGACCCTAGCACAGATACGCAGTATTTT | TRBJ2-3 | - | TRBV4-2 | few
CASAGRINTGELFF | TGTGCCTCGGCGGGACGGATTAACACCGGGGAGCTGTTTTTT | TRBJ2-2 | - | TRBV12-3/TRBV12-4 | -
CASSLQGASTDTQYF | TGCGCCAGCAGCCTACAGGGGGCTAGCACAGATACGCAGTATTTT | TRBJ2-3 | TRBD1 | TRBV5-1 | -
CASSVQGLGSTEAFF | TGTGCCAGCAGTGTACAGGGGCTAGGGAGCACTGAAGCTTTCTTT | TRBJ1-1 | TRBD1 | TRBV6-1 | -
CASSLSGRYNEQFF | TGTGCCAGCAGCCTAAGCGGGAGATACAATGAGCAGTTCTTC | TRBJ2-1 | TRBD2 | TRBV14 | medium-sized
CAISDQIEQFF | TGTGCCATCAGTGATCAAATTGAGCAGTTCTTC | TRBJ2-1 | - | TRBV10-3 | medium-sized
CASNLGQFPGGYTF | TGTGCCAGCAATTTGGGACAATTTCCAGGAGGCTACACCTTC | TRBJ1-2 | - | TRBV6-5 | -
CASSYGANTEYIF | TGTGCCAGCAGCTACGGTGCTAACACTGAATACATCTTC | TRBJ1-2 | - | TRBV6-5 | once
CASHLKQAGAGELFF | TGTGCCAGTCACTTGAAACAAGCGGGAGCCGGGGAGCTGTTTTTT | TRBJ2-2 | TRBD2 | TRBV6-1 | large
CASSTRLAGGPHIDTQYF | TGTGCCAGCAGTACCCGACTAGCGGGAGGACCGCACATAGATACGCAGTATTTT | TRBJ2-3 | TRBD2 | TRBV6-4 | medium-sized
CAWSSETQYF | TGTGCCTGGAGCTCGGAGACCCAGTACTTC | TRBJ2-5 | - | TRBV30 | few
CASPGEQFF | TGCGCCAGCCCAGGAGAGCAGTTCTTC | TRBJ2-1 | - | TRBV23-1 | -
CASSRTGGTEAFF | TGTGCCAGCAGCCGGACAGGGGGCACTGAAGCTTTCTTT | TRBJ1-1 | TRBD1 | TRBV5-6 | few
CASSQPDRDTEAFF | TGCGCCAGCAGCCAGCCGGACAGGGACACTGAAGCTTTCTTT | TRBJ1-1 | TRBD1 | TRBV4-1 | -
CASSPWTSGEIYEQYF | TGTGCCAGCAGTCCCTGGACTAGCGGGGAGATCTACGAGCAGTACTTC | TRBJ2-7 | TRBD2 | TRBV27 | -
CASRSSGRPYYEQYF | TGTGCCAGCAGGTCTAGCGGGAGACCTTACTACGAGCAGTACTTC | TRBJ2-7 | TRBD2 | TRBV25-1 | -
CASRNRKIPYEQYF | TGTGCCAGCAGGAATCGGAAGATCCCCTACGAGCAGTACTTC | TRBJ2-7 | - | TRBV6-1 | -
CASSFGQGKNYGYTF | TGTGCCAGCAGTTTCGGACAGGGCAAAAACTATGGCTACACCTTC | TRBJ1-2 | TRBD1 | TRBV27 | -
CASSQDSSAAKRDEQFF | TGCGCCAGCAGCCAAGATTCGTCAGCGGCTAAACGGGATGAGCAGTTCTTC | TRBJ2-1 | - | TRBV4-1 | medium-sized
CASSPGREGWTDTQYF | TGTGCCAGCAGCCCGGGACGGGAGGGCTGGACAGATACGCAGTATTTT | TRBJ2-3 | TRBD2 | TRBV5-5 | -
CASSSSMLAGVYNEQFF | TGTGCCAGCAGTTCTAGCATGCTAGCGGGAGTCTACAATGAGCAGTTCTTC | TRBJ2-1 | TRBD2 | TRBV12-3/TRBV12-4 | few
CASSEEIKGYGYTF | TGTGCCAGCAGTGAAGAGATCAAGGGCTATGGCTACACCTTC | TRBJ1-2 | - | TRBV6-1 | medium-sized
CASSVETDTQYF | TGTGCCAGCAGCGTAGAGACAGATACGCAGTATTTT | TRBJ2-3 | - | TRBV9 | -
CASSEALWGGATETQYF | TGTGCCAGCAGTGAAGCGCTTTGGGGGGGAGCAACAGAGACGCAGTATTTC | TRBJ2-3 | TRBD2 | TRBV6-1 | -
CASSDPAADTQYF | TGTGCCAGCAGTGACCCAGCGGCAGATACGCAGTATTTT | TRBJ2-3 | - | TRBV25-1 | -
CASSPGSPGANVLTF | TGTGCCAGCAGTCCTGGGAGCCCTGGGGCCAACGTCCTGACTTTC | TRBJ2-6 | - | TRBV28 | few
CASSHGTSGRDTQYF | TGTGCCAGCAGCCACGGGACTAGCGGGAGAGATACCCAGTACTTC | TRBJ2-5 | TRBD2 | TRBV6-1 | -
CASSPGTSGRSGALETQYF | TGTGCCAGCAGCCCCGGGACTAGCGGGAGGTCAGGTGCGCTGGAGACCCAGTACTTC | TRBJ2-5 | TRBD2 | TRBV6-4 | many
CASSITGVGYNQPQHF | TGTGCCAGCAGTATCACAGGGGTAGGATACAATCAGCCCCAGCATTTT | TRBJ1-5 | TRBD1 | TRBV6-1 | many
CASRMRSEDTQYF | TGTGCCAGCAGGATGAGATCGGAGGATACGCAGTATTTT | TRBJ2-3 | - | TRBV6-1 | medium-sized
CASSLRVRGTGELFF | TGTGCCAGCAGCTTACGAGTCAGGGGCACCGGGGAGCTGTTTTTT | TRBJ2-2 | - | TRBV7-2 | -
CASSRGLAGVSEQFF | TGTGCCAGTTCAAGGGGGCTAGCGGGAGTGAGTGAGCAGTTCTTC | TRBJ2-1 | TRBD2 | TRBV6-1 | -
CASGADRGSYEQYF | TGTGCCAGTGGAGCGGACAGGGGATCCTACGAGCAGTACTTC | TRBJ2-7 | TRBD1 | TRBV6-1 | -
CASSYMSGGGQETQYF | TGTGCCAGCAGTTACATGTCGGGAGGGGGACAAGAGACCCAGTACTTC | TRBJ2-5 | TRBD2 | TRBV6-5 | -
CASGGRSGGSPETQYF | TGCGCCAGCGGGGGACGGAGTGGCGGGAGCCCAGAGACCCAGTATTTC | TRBJ2-5 | TRBD2 | TRBV10-1 | -
CASSGSSGAAGNTIYF | TGTGCCAGCAGTGGAAGTTCGGGGGCTGCCGGAAACACCATATATTTT | TRBJ1-3 | - | TRBV27 | -
CASSEAGTSNQPQHF | TGTGCCAGCAGTGAAGCGGGGACGAGCAATCAGCCCCAGCATTTT | TRBJ1-5 | - | TRBV6-1 | medium-sized
CASSRGTLGEDTQYF | TGTGCCAGCAGCCGCGGGACTCTTGGGGAAGATACGCAGTATTTT | TRBJ2-3 | - | TRBV6-1 | -
CASSQDWREGPGELFF | TGCGCCAGCAGCCAAGATTGGCGGGAGGGCCCCGGGGAGCTGTTTTTT | TRBJ2-2 | TRBD2 | TRBV4-1 | -
CASSPGRQSYGYTF | TGTGCCAGCAGCCCCGGGAGGCAGAGCTATGGCTACACCTTC | TRBJ1-2 | - | TRBV7-2 | -
CASSPGRLACGTDTQYF | TGTGCCAGCAGTCCTGGCCGACTAGCTTGTGGCACAGATACGCAGTATTTC | TRBJ2-3 | TRBD2 | TRBV27 | -
CASSEIGSNYGYTF | TGTGCCAGCAGTGAAATTGGGAGTAACTATGGCTACACCTTC | TRBJ1-2 | - | TRBV6-1 | medium-sized
CASSLEAGGLYNEQFF | TGTGCCAGCAGCTTAGAAGCGGGAGGGTTATACAATGAGCAGTTCTTC | TRBJ2-1 | TRBD2 | TRBV7-8 | -
CASSLAGTGQETQYF | TGTGCCAGCAGCTTAGCGGGGACAGGACAAGAGACCCAGTACTTC | TRBJ2-5 | TRBD1 | TRBV7-2 | medium-sized